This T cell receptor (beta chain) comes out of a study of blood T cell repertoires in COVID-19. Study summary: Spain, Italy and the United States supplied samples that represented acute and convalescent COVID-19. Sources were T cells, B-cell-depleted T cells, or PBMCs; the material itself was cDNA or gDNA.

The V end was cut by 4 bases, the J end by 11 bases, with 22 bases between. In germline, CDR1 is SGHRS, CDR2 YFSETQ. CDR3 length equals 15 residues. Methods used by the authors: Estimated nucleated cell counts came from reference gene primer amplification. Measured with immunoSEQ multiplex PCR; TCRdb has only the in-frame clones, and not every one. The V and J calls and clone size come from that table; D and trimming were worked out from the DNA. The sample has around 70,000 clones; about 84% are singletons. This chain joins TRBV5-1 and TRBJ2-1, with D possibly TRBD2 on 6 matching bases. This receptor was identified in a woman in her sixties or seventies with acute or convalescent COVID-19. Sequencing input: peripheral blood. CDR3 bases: TGCGCCAGCAGCAAAGGCGGGACGGGAACAATGCAGCAGTTCTTC. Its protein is CASSKGGTGTMQQFF.